A selection of T cell receptor beta chains follows, all from one sample in a study of OX40 agonist ivuxolimab in advanced cancers. Clones were read by immunoSEQ multiplex PCR, and TCRdb kept only the in-frame ones, dropping some. The sample includes roughly 43,000 clones, around 88% of them seen just once. The sample was CD4+ or CD8+ T cells sorted from blood, taken in a trial of the OX40 agonist ivuxolimab. The source is an adult with an advanced solid tumor such as melanoma, head and neck, liver or kidney cancer. Both conserved end residues are part of each CDR3. D genes are given only for firm matches. Rows give clone size only sometimes, using once, few, many, or a class for an expanded clone.

-	-	15	TRBV28	TRBJ2-5	TGTGCCAGCAGTCCGTCCCAAGGGGGGGTCGAGACCCAGTACTTC	CASSPSQGGVETQYF
-	-	13	TRBV2	TRBJ2-1	TGTGCCAGCAAGGCGGGGGCAAACAATGAGCAGTTCTTC	CASKAGANNEQFF
-	-	13	TRBV7-7	TRBJ2-2	TGTGCCAGCAGCATCGACAGGACCGGGGAGCTGTTTTTT	CASSIDRTGELFF
few	TRBD1	14	TRBV5-1	TRBJ2-1	TGCGCCAGCAGCAAGGGACAGGGTGTTGATGAGCAGTTCTTC	CASSKGQGVDEQFF
once	-	14	TRBV19	TRBJ1-5	TGTGCCAGCCGCCTCCGGGATAGCAATCAGCCCCAGCATTTT	CASRLRDSNQPQHF
-	-	16	TRBV7-9	TRBJ2-1	TGTGCCAGCAGCCCTCTGGGAAGGGGTGTCCACAATGAGCAGTTCTTC	CASSPLGRGVHNEQFF
-	-	14	TRBV15	TRBJ1-4	TGTGCCACCAGCAGAGATTTGGGTATTGAAAAACTGTTTTTT	CATSRDLGIEKLFF
-	-	13	TRBV15	TRBJ2-7	TGTGCCACCAGCAGAGAGCGGGATTACGAGCAGTACTTC	CATSRERDYEQYF
few	-	15	TRBV12-2	TRBJ1-2	TGTGCAAGTCGCTTAGCGGGTAATATTGACTATGGCTACACCTTC	CASRLAGNIDYGYTF
-	-	15	TRBV5-6	TRBJ2-5	TGTGCCAGCAGCTTGGACCTTGGGGGAAGGGAGACCCAGTACTTC	CASSLDLGGRETQYF
few	-	15	TRBV7-6	TRBJ1-3	TGTGCCAGCAGCATGGGGGGGGCCTCTGGAAACACCATATATTTT	CASSMGGASGNTIYF
-	TRBD2	19	TRBV9	TRBJ2-1	TGTGCCAGCAGCCGACTAGCCTTCGGACTAGCGGGAGGGCCTAATGAGCAGTTCTTC	CASSRLAFGLAGGPNEQFF
-	-	15	TRBV11-3	TRBJ1-4	TGTGCCAGCAGCCTGGGGGGGATGGCTAATGAAAAACTGTTTTTT	CASSLGGMANEKLFF
-	TRBD1	14	TRBV27	TRBJ2-7	TGTGCCAGCAGCCGGACAGGGCGCATCTACGAGCAGTACTTC	CASSRTGRIYEQYF
-	-	16	TRBV9	TRBJ2-1	TGTGCCAGCAGCCAAATAGTTCTAAGCTCCTACAATGAGCAGTTCTTC	CASSQIVLSSYNEQFF
-	-	15	TRBV9	TRBJ2-2	TGTGCCAGCAGCCCACGCAACTTAAACACCGGGGAGCTGTTTTTT	CASSPRNLNTGELFF
-	-	13	TRBV7-2	TRBJ1-2	TGTGCCAGCAGCTTAATCCAGGATTCGTTCTACACCTTC	CASSLIQDSFYTF
few	-	15	TRBV6-1	TRBJ2-3	TGTGCCAGCAGTCAGGTTTCGGGGGCGGCAGATACGCAGTATTTT	CASSQVSGAADTQYF
-	-	14	TRBV6-5	TRBJ2-7	TGTGCCAGCAGTTACTTGGACAGCCCGGGGCCGCAGTACTTC	CASSYLDSPGPQYF
-	TRBD2	16	TRBV6-1	TRBJ2-3	TGTGCCAGCAGTGACGTGGCGGGGGAGTCCACAGATACGCAGTATTTT	CASSDVAGESTDTQYF
-	-	15	TRBV7-9	TRBJ1-4	TGTGCCAGCAGCTTCTTGGCACAGGCTAGAGAAAAACTGTTTTTT	CASSFLAQAREKLFF
-	-	15	TRBV6-1	TRBJ2-7	TGTGCCAGCAGTGAAGCGCTTCAGGGGGGCTACGAGCAGTACTTC	CASSEALQGGYEQYF
-	-	15	TRBV28	TRBJ2-7	TGTGCCAGCAGTCCAACAAGTGCCGGATACTGGAAGCAGTACTTC	CASSPTSAGYWKQYF
few	-	16	TRBV15	TRBJ1-5	TGTGCCACCAGCAGCGGGCTGGGGCAGGGCAATCAGCCCCAGCATTTT	CATSSGLGQGNQPQHF
once	-	14	TRBV5-1	TRBJ2-3	TGCGCCAGCCAGACAGGTGGTGGGACAGATACGCAGTATTTT	CASQTGGGTDTQYF
-	-	14	TRBV7-2	TRBJ2-3	TGTGCCAGCAGCTTAGCCGTTATCAGAGATACGCAGTATTTT	CASSLAVIRDTQYF
-	TRBD2	18	TRBV5-1	TRBJ2-6	TGCGCCAGCAGCTCCCAACTAGCGGGAGTATCCGGGGCCAACGTCCTGACTTTC	CASSSQLAGVSGANVLTF
-	-	13	TRBV18	TRBJ2-7	TGTGCCAGCTCACCCAAGACTGGCCTGGAGCAGTACTTC	CASSPKTGLEQYF
-	TRBD2	16	TRBV5-1	TRBJ2-2	TGCGCCAGCAGCACCCTAGCGGGGGCCAACACCGGGGAGCTGTTTTTT	CASSTLAGANTGELFF
-	TRBD1	12	TRBV29-1	TRBJ2-7	TGCAGCGTTGATGGGACAGGGGGCGAGCAGTACTTC	CSVDGTGGEQYF
-	-	16	TRBV5-1	TRBJ2-5	TGCGCCAGCAGCTTCCAGGGGGAGGCTGGTGGGGAGACCCAGTACTTC	CASSFQGEAGGETQYF
-	TRBD1	14	TRBV5-1	TRBJ1-1	TGCGCCAGCGGGCCGGGACAGCCGAACACTGAAGCTTTCTTT	CASGPGQPNTEAFF
once	TRBD1	13	TRBV6-5	TRBJ1-5	TGTGCCAGCAGCGACAGGGAGCGGCAGCCCCAGCATTTT	CASSDRERQPQHF
-	-	15	TRBV9	TRBJ1-3	TGTGCCAGCAGCTCGAATACCTTAGGTGGAAACACCATATATTTT	CASSSNTLGGNTIYF
-	TRBD1	16	TRBV9	TRBJ1-4	TGTGCCAGCAGCCCGGGACAGGGGGTTTCTAATGAAAAACTGTTTTTT	CASSPGQGVSNEKLFF
-	TRBD2	15	TRBV12-5	TRBJ2-7	TGTGCTAGTGGTGTGGCCCCTAGCGGGAACTACGAGCAGTACTTC	CASGVAPSGNYEQYF
-	TRBD1	15	TRBV19	TRBJ2-3	TGTGCCAGTGACCCCGGGCAGGGGGCGGCAGATACGCAGTATTTT	CASDPGQGAADTQYF
-	-	17	TRBV4-1	TRBJ2-2	TGCGCCAGCAGCCAAGAGGCACAGGGTCTGAACACCGGGGAGCTGTTTTTT	CASSQEAQGLNTGELFF
-	-	15	TRBV14	TRBJ2-3	TGTGCCAGCAGCCAAGTCACAGGGGGGGCAGATACGCAGTATTTT	CASSQVTGGADTQYF
-	-	16	TRBV4-1	TRBJ1-6	TGCGCCAGCAGCCAAGAACGGGGGCGCGGTAATTCACCCCTCCACTTT	CASSQERGRGNSPLHF
few	-	22	TRBV28	TRBJ1-1	TGTGCCAGCAGTTTAGGTTACCGTATGGGACCTCCTGCTAGTTACATGAACACTGAAGCTTTCTTT	CASSLGYRMGPPASYMNTEAFF
-	-	15	TRBV5-1	TRBJ2-7	TGCGCCAGCAGCTTCTCGGGACGGAGCTCCTACGAGCAGTACTTC	CASSFSGRSSYEQYF
-	-	17	TRBV19	TRBJ1-4	TGTGCCAGTAGTATTGAGGGTGCTGTTGCAACTAATGAAAAACTGTTTTTT	CASSIEGAVATNEKLFF
-	-	15	TRBV6-5	TRBJ2-3	TGTGCCAGTGGGGGTCAAGCTAGTTACACAGATACGCAGTATTTT	CASGGQASYTDTQYF
once	TRBD2	16	TRBV7-9	TRBJ2-4	TGTGCCAGCTTGGGACTAGCGGATGTAGCCAAAAACATTCAGTACTTC	CASLGLADVAKNIQYF
once	TRBD1	14	TRBV9	TRBJ2-7	TGTGCCAGCACCCCCAGGGGGAGCTCCTACGAGCAGTACTTC	CASTPRGSSYEQYF
-	-	13	TRBV18	TRBJ2-3	TGTGCCAGCTCCCGCGACAGCACAGATACGCAGTATTTT	CASSRDSTDTQYF
-	-	11	TRBV6-1	TRBJ1-5	TGTGCCAGCAGTGAAGAGCAGCCCCAGCATTTT	CASSEEQPQHF
-	-	15	TRBV7-8	TRBJ1-5	TGTGCCAGCAGCTTAGGGGCAGGGCGTTTAAGGCCCCAGCATTTT	CASSLGAGRLRPQHF
-	-	15	TRBV11-2	TRBJ2-2	TGTGCCAGCAGCCCCGGGGTGGACCGGGCCGGGGAGCTGTTTTTT	CASSPGVDRAGELFF
-	TRBD1	14	TRBV19	TRBJ1-4	TGTGCCAGTAGTATAGACCCGACAGGGGACGGACTGTTTTTT	CASSIDPTGDGLFF
-	-	13	TRBV11-3	TRBJ2-1	TGTGCCAGCAGCTTAGGCACAGAATATGAGCAGTTCTTC	CASSLGTEYEQFF
-	-	13	TRBV18	TRBJ2-7	TGTGCCAGCTCGTTCCGTCGATCCTACGAGCAGTACTTC	CASSFRRSYEQYF
few	-	11	TRBV20-1	TRBJ2-3	TGCAGTGCTAGTACAGGTGCGACGCAGTATTTT	CSASTGATQYF
-	TRBD1	13	TRBV2	TRBJ2-5	TGTGCCACCAGCTCGGGACAGAAAGAGACCCAGTACTTC	CATSSGQKETQYF
-	-	16	TRBV7-2	TRBJ1-4	TGTGCCAGCAGCTTAAGATTGCGGACAGATGCTGAAAAACTGTTTTTT	CASSLRLRTDAEKLFF